This T cell receptor (beta chain) was found in a study of metastatic and nonmetastatic thyroid tumors. Across the whole study: Across peripheral blood and tumor or nodule tissue samples taken from malignant and benign thyroid patients, the repertoires were compared with one another.

This clone has a count of ten or more. Its antigen is currently unknown. Patients were all untreated before their thyroid surgery. The CDR3 totals 16 residues. CDR1 is MNHNS, CDR2 SASEGT, per germline. V lost 6 bases, J lost 0 bases, and 3 bases stayed unmatched. Original methodology: A classifier for distant metastasis in papillary thyroid cancer was constructed using CDR3 differences observed across clinicopathological groups. TCRdb reanalyzed the PCR reads via MiXCR. The V and J calls and clone size come from TCRdb's table, not from the authors' own analysis. The data show tens of thousands of clones, roughly 20% seen once. Study-wide points: For both blood and tumor, malignant thyroid tumors reportedly showed significantly higher TCR beta diversity than benign nodules did.

V usage is TRBV6-1 and J usage is TRBJ2-2, with 11 bases identical to TRBD2. The sequence derives from a female donor with papillary thyroid cancer or a benign thyroid nodule (not recorded which). Some clones in this sample may be carry-over from other donors' samples. The sequenced sample consisted of blood. CDR3 sequence (DNA): TGTGCCAGCAGAACTAGCGGGGGAGCGAACACCGGGGAGCTGTTTTTT. Protein product: CASRTSGGANTGELFF.